This is a list of T cell receptor beta chains from one sample in a study of T-cell reconstitution after alpha-beta-depleted transplantation in children. TCRdb reprocessed the PCR reads with MiXCR, giving one entry per CDR3 protein. This table holds approximately 390,000 distinct CDR3 sequences, approximately 10% found once. Sequenced here: PBMCs from the stem cell graft donor, sampled from the stem cell graft. These receptors all come from a human donor who donated a stem cell graft to a child with acute myeloid leukemia. Each CDR3 is given with its conserved first and last residue.

V: TRBV7-9
CDR3: CASSLARHQETQYF

V: TRBV12-3/TRBV12-4
CDR3: CASSLMGDTEAFF

V: TRBV9
CDR3: CASSVASSYNEQFF

V: TRBV3-1
CDR3: CASSQQLMNTEAFF

V: TRBV10-3
CDR3: CAISESPGVTDTQYF

V: TRBV12-3/TRBV12-4
CDR3: CASSPETGGGYGYTF

V: TRBV4-1
CDR3: CASSHRTGPTEAFF

V: TRBV29-1
CDR3: CSAGQDGYTF

V: TRBV10-3
CDR3: CASQPKNGETQYF

V: TRBV5-1
CDR3: CASSDPGTLNTGELFF

V: TRBV5-1
CDR3: CASSWTGQSYEQYF

V: TRBV5-8
CDR3: CASSLTSHGFSTDTQYF

V: TRBV4-3
CDR3: CASSQFFGRGGTGNTIYF

V: TRBV9
CDR3: CASSARTGDPSGNTIYF

V: TRBV7-2
CDR3: CASSLYRATGEQYF

V: TRBV12-3/TRBV12-4
CDR3: CASSHDLSSNQPQHF

V: TRBV6-5
CDR3: CASSYSRVQGEQYF

V: TRBV20-1
CDR3: CSARPAGYSNQPQHF

V: TRBV20-1
CDR3: CSAIFGLEQFF

V: TRBV20-1
CDR3: CSAPAASGSNEQFF

V: TRBV5-1
CDR3: CASSSGTGGQTEAFF

V: TRBV20-1
CDR3: CSANGGTGELETQYF

V: TRBV21-1
CDR3: CASSNPKRGQGPFSYNEQFF

V: TRBV12-3/TRBV12-4
CDR3: CASSLSGGNEKLFF

V: TRBV20-1
CDR3: CSARDLGTRDYNEQFF

V: TRBV20-1
CDR3: CSAETGGKETQYF

V: TRBV11-2
CDR3: CASSLFYRDTKKKETQYF

V: TRBV20-1
CDR3: CSARPGLASYEQYF

V: TRBV12-3/TRBV12-4
CDR3: CASSLTAGWQETQYF

V: TRBV5-1
CDR3: CASSPRTGDSTGELFF

V: TRBV2
CDR3: CASRTSGSINEQFF

V: TRBV10-3
CDR3: CAISDGGLNTEAFF

V: TRBV4-2
CDR3: CASSQDLRGLTDTQYF

V: TRBV10-3
CDR3: CAIKEREVGNEQFF

V: TRBV3-1
CDR3: CASSRTITTVGRVNIQYF

V: TRBV7-9
CDR3: CASSLGTSGANVLTF

V: TRBV20-1
CDR3: CSATHRDRPNSPLHF